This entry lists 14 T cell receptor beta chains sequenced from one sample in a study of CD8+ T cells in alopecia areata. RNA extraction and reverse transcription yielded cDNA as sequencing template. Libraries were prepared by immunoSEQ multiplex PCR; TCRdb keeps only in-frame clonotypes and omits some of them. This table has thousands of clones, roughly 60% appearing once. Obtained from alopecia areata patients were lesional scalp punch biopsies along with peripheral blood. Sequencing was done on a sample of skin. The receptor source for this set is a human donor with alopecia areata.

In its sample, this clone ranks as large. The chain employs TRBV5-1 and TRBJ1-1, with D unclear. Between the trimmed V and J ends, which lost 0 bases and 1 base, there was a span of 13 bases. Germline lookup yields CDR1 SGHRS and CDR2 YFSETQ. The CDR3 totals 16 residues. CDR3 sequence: CASSLEGRRKNTEAFF. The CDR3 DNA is TGCGCCAGCAGCTTGGAAGGGAGGCGGAAGAACACTGAAGCTTTCTTT.

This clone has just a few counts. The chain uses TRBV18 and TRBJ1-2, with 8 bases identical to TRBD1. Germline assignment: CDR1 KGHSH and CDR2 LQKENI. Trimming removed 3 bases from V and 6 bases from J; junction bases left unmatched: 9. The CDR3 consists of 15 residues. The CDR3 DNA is TGTGCCAGCTCACCGACGAAAACAGGGGGTCATGGCTACACCTTC. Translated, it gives CASSPTKTGGHGYTF.

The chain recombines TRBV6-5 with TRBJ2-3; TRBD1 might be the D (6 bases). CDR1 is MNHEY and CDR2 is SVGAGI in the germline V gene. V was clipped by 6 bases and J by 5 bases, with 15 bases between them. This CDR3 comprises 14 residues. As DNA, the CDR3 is TGTGCCAGCAGGAGGGGGACCAGCGGAGATACGCAGTATTTT. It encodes CASRRGTSGDTQYF.

CDR3 loop: CASSLGLSTDTQYF. CDR3 nucleotide sequence: TGTGCCAGCAGCCTCGGACTTAGCACAGATACGCAGTATTTT. The chain combines TRBV28 with TRBJ2-3, with D possibly TRBD2 on 5 matching bases. The CDR3 extends over 14 amino acids. Per the germline V gene, CDR1 is MDHEN and CDR2 is SYDVKM. V lost 6 bases and J 0 bases, leaving 10 bases between the germline ends. The complete variable domain, with remaining parts taken from reference TRBV28 and TRBJ2-3, reads DVKVTQSSRYLVKRTGEKVFLECVQDMDHENMFWYRQDPGLGLRLIYFSYDVKMKEKGDIPEGYSVSREKKERFSLILESASTNQTSMYLCASSLGLSTDTQYFGPGTRLTVL.

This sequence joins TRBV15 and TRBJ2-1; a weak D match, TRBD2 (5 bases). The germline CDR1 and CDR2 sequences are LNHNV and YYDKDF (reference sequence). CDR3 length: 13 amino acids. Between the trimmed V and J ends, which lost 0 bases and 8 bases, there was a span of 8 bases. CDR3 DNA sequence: TGTGCCACCAGCAGAGATCCGAGGGATGAGCAGTTCTTC. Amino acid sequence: CATSRDPRDEQFF. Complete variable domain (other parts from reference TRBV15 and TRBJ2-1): DAMVIQNPRYQVTQFGKPVTLSCSQTLNHNVMYWYQQKSSQAPKLLFHYYDKDFNNEADTPDNFQSRRPNTSFCFLDIRSPGLGDTAMYLCATSRDPRDEQFFGPGTRLTVL.

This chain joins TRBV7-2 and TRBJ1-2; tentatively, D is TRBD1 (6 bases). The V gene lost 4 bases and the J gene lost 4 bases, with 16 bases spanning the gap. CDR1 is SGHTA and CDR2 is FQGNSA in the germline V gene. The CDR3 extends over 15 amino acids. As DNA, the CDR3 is TGTGCCAGCAGCTCCAGGGGTCAGGCCAGCTATGGCTACACCTTC. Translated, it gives CASSSRGQASYGYTF.

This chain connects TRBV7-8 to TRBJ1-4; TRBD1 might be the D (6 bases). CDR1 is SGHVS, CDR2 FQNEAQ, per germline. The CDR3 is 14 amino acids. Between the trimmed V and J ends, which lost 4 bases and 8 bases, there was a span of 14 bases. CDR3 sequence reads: CASSSRGGGEKLFF. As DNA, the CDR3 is TGTGCCAGCAGCTCCAGGGGCGGAGGGGAAAAACTGTTTTTT.

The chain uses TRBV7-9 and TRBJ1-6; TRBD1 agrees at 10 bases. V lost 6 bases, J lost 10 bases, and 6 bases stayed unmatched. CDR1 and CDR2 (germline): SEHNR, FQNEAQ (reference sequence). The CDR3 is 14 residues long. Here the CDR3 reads CASSPGTGESPLHF. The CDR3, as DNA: TGTGCCAGCAGTCCCGGGACAGGGGAATCACCCCTCCACTTT.

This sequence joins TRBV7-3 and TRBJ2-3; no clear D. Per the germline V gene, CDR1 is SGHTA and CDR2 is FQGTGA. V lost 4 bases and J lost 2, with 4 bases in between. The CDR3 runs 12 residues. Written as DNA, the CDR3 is TGTGCCAGCAGCTCGATCACAGATACGCAGTATTTT. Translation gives CASSSITDTQYF.

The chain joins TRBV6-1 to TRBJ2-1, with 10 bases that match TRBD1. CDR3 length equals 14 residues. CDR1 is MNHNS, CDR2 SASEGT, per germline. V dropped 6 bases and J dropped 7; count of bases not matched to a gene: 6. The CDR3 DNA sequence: TGTGCCAGCAGGACGGACAGGGGGTATAATGAGCAGTTCTTC. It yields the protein CASRTDRGYNEQFF.

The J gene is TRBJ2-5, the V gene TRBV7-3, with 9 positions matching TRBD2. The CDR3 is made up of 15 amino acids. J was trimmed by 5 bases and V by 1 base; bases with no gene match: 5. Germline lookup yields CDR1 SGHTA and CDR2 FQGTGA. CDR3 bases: TGTGCCAGCAGCTTAATGCGGGGGGGACGGGAGACCCAGTACTTC. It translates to CASSLMRGGRETQYF.

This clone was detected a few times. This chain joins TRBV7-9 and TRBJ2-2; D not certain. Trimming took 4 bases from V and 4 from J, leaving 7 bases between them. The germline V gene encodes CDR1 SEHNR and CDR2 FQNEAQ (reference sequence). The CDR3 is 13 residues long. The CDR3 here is CASSSSLTGELFF. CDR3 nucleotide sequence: TGTGCCAGCAGCTCTTCTCTCACCGGGGAGCTGTTTTTT.

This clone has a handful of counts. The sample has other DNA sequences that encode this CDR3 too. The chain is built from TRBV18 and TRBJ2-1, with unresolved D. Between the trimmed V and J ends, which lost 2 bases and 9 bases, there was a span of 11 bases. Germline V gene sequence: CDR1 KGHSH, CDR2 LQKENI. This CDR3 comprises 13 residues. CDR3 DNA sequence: TGTGCCAGCTCACCAGATGCAGGCGGTGAGCAGTTCTTC. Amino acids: CASSPDAGGEQFF.

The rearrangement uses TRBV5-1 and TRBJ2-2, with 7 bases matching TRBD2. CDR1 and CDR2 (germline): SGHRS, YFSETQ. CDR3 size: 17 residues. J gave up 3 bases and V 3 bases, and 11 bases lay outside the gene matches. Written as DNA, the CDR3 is TGCGCCAGCAGCTCCCCCTTATTAGGGAGGGACACCGGGGAGCTGTTTTTT. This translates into CASSSPLLGRDTGELFF. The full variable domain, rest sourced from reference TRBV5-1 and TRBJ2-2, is KAGVTQTPRYLIKTRGQQVTLSCSPISGHRSVSWYQQTPGQGLQFLFEYFSETQRNKGNFPGRFSGRQFSNSRSEMNVSTLELGDSALYLCASSSPLLGRDTGELFFGEGSRLTVL.